Each of the 19 T cell receptor beta chains below was sequenced from the same sample in a study of T cells expressing NK-cell markers. Reanalyzing the 5' RACE reads, TCRdb keeps one entry per CDR3 protein, without DNA. The table lists some 150,000 distinct CDR3 sequences. The sample taken for sequencing was blood T cells: a sorted CD56 or NKG2C T cell subset, CD4+ or CD8+ T cells, or bulk PBMC T cells (not recorded which). The receptors stem from a woman in her forties or fifties in good health.

This chain links TRBV7-3 with TRBJ1-5; the D gene TCRdb calls, TRBD1, cannot be checked with no DNA. The CDR3 sequence is 17 residues long. Germline V lookup: CDR1 SGHTA, CDR2 FQGTGA. This CDR3 is CANPMGQGASGNQPQHF.

The rearrangement joins TRBV5-6 to TRBJ2-1; there is no DNA to check the TCRdb D call of TRBD1. Germline-derived CDR1 and CDR2 are SGHDT and YYEEEE. The CDR3 runs to 15 residues. CDR3: CASSPEGASYNEQFF.

The rearrangement links TRBV7-9 to TRBJ2-1; TCRdb calls TRBD2, which cannot be checked without DNA. The CDR3 extends over 15 amino acids. Per germline, CDR1 SEHNR and CDR2 FQNEAQ (reference sequence). The CDR3 spells CASSTRAGGFLEQFF.

CDR3 residues: CSATLGWGGRGNEQFF. The chain is built from TRBV29-1 and TRBJ2-1; TCRdb designates TRBD1, a call that cannot be tested without DNA. CDR1 is SQVTM and CDR2 is ANQGSEA in the germline V gene. The CDR3 loop spans 16 amino acids.

The gene calls are TRBV5-1 and TRBJ2-7. The CDR3 contains 14 residues. Germline lookup yields CDR1 SGHRS and CDR2 YFSETQ. CDR3 sequence reads: CASSFGVMVYEQYF.

The V and J genes are TRBV13 and TRBJ1-4; the D gene TCRdb calls, TRBD1, cannot be checked with no DNA. Germline V gives CDR1 PRHDT, CDR2 FYEKMQ (reference sequence). There are 15 residues in the CDR3. CDR3 protein: CASSTYRGGGEKLFF. Using reference TRBV13 and TRBJ1-4 for the parts outside the CDR3, the full variable domain is AAGVIQSPRHLIKEKRETATLKCYPIPRHDTVYWYQQGPGQDPQFLISFYEKMQSDKGSIPDRFSAQQFSDYHSELNMSSLELGDSALYFCASSTYRGGGEKLFFGSGTQLSVL.

The chain recombines TRBV5-1 with TRBJ2-1; TCRdb selects TRBD2, and the lack of DNA leaves this call unchecked. CDR1 and CDR2 (germline): SGHRS, YFSETQ. The length of the CDR3 is 14 residues. The CDR3: CASSPGLALKKQFF.

The chain links TRBV12-3 or TRBV12-4 to TRBJ2-3; TCRdb designates TRBD2, a call that cannot be tested without DNA. The length of the CDR3 is 17 residues. The CDR3 reads CASSLASGSTVTDTQYF.

The chain employs TRBV2 and TRBJ2-1; TCRdb selects TRBD2, and the lack of DNA leaves this call unchecked. The CDR3 loop spans 15 amino acids. Germline V gene lookup returns CDR1 SNHLY and CDR2 FYNNEI. CDR3 in amino acids: CAILRDSRGNNEQFF. The full variable domain, in which reference TRBV2 and TRBJ2-1 provide the parts outside the CDR3, is EPEVTQTPSHQVTQMGQEVILRCVPISNHLYFYWYRQILGQKVEFLVSFYNNEISEKSEIFDDQFSVERPDGSNFTLKIRSTKLEDSAMYFCAILRDSRGNNEQFFGPGTRLTVL.

The V gene is TRBV24-1, the J gene TRBJ2-1; TCRdb outputs TRBD1, but without DNA this stays unchecked. CDR3 length: 14 amino acids. Germline V gene lookup returns CDR1 KGHDR and CDR2 SFDVKD. CDR3 protein: CATGRGRGVNEQFF.

This sequence joins TRBV20-1 and TRBJ2-4; TCRdb outputs TRBD1, but without DNA this stays unchecked. Germline loops: CDR1 DFQATT, CDR2 SNEGSKA (reference sequence). The CDR3 length is 18 residues. The CDR3 loop reads CSARVEGARWAAKNIQYF.

This chain connects TRBV18 to TRBJ2-2. Germline CDR1 is KGHSH and CDR2 is LQKENI. The length of the CDR3 is 11 residues. The CDR3: CASSQSGELFF.

J is TRBJ1-1 and V is TRBV12-5; the TRBD1 assignment by TCRdb is unverifiable without DNA. The CDR3 consists of 14 residues. Germline lookup yields CDR1 LGHNT and CDR2 FRNRAP. Here the CDR3 reads CASGPRTGLTEAFF.

The chain is built from TRBV4-1 and TRBJ2-1; TCRdb outputs TRBD2, but without DNA this stays unchecked. Germline assignment: CDR1 MGHRA and CDR2 YSYEKL. The CDR3 runs 18 residues. This CDR3 is CASSQEFPGTTRYNEQFF.

The V gene is TRBV4-1, the J gene TRBJ2-5; without DNA, the TCRdb call of TRBD2 cannot be checked. This CDR3 has 15 residues. Germline CDR1 and CDR2: MGHRA and YSYEKL. The CDR3 loop reads CASSASGRAAETQYF.

This chain connects TRBV11-3 to TRBJ1-1; the TCRdb D gene call, TRBD1, has no DNA to confirm it. The germline V gene has CDR1 SGHNT and CDR2 YENEEA. This CDR3 contains 14 residues. CDR3 sequence reads: CASSMRGFGTEAFF.

The CDR3 protein is CASSYSTSGRNEQFF. The chain joins TRBV6-5 to TRBJ2-1; TCRdb outputs TRBD2, but without DNA this stays unchecked. The CDR3 has 15 amino acids. CDR1 and CDR2 (germline): MNHEY, SVGAGI.

The V gene is TRBV29-1, the J gene TRBJ2-7. There are 12 residues in the CDR3. Germline CDR1 and CDR2: SQVTM and ANQGSEA. CDR3 residues: CSVEANVYEQYF.

This clonotype registers medium-sized (0.01 to 0.1%) by frequency. The chain couples TRBV9 to TRBJ2-7. The CDR3 consists of 13 residues. Germline loops: CDR1 SGDLS, CDR2 YYNGEE. The CDR3 sequence is CASSLESSYEQYF.